This entry lists 20 T cell receptor beta chains sequenced from one sample in a study of T cell responses to AZD1222 COVID-19 vaccine (dated by TCRdb to the early 2020s). Per the publication, the time point label means: about 28 days (+/-7) after the second vaccine dose. The library was obtained by the immunoSEQ multiplex PCR assay. TCRdb carries this immuneACCESS record with in-frame sequences only. Its versions omit some clonotypes, under half of them owing to an unresolved V gene in the studies checked, with the rest unexplained. The sample includes roughly 180,000 clones, with 90% to 95% observed a single time. Of the sample, 1.6% is held by the ten largest clones. The sample was peripheral blood, taken 28 days after the second AZD1222 dose. The receptors here all came from an adult who received the AZD1222 COVID-19 vaccine.

The genes are TRBV18 and TRBJ2-1, with D perhaps matching TRBD1 or TRBD2 (5 bases each). There are 14 residues in the CDR3. V lost 5 bases and J 0 bases, leaving 8 bases between the germline ends. CDR1 KGHSH and CDR2 LQKENI come from the germline V gene. The CDR3 reads CASSGGASYNEQFF. The CDR3 DNA is TGTGCCAGCTCAGGGGGAGCCTCCTACAATGAGCAGTTCTTC.

The chain is built from TRBV7-2 and TRBJ2-2; TRBD1 agrees at 7 bases. Looked up from germline, CDR1 is SGHTA and CDR2 is FQGNSA. CDR3 length: 13 amino acids. With V trimmed by 5 bases and J by 7 bases, 4 bases remained unmatched. CDR3 protein: CASSRQGIGELFF. CDR3 sequence (DNA): TGTGCCAGCAGCAGACAGGGCATCGGGGAGCTGTTTTTT.

The chain links TRBV3-1 (or the pseudogene TRBV3-2) to TRBJ2-5; no firm D call. V lost 6 bases to trimming and J lost 9 bases, with 17 bases between them. Germline V gene sequence: CDR1 LGHDT, CDR2 YNNKEL (reference sequence). This CDR3 spans 13 amino acids. CDR3 sequence: CASSLGENMSQYF. The CDR3 nucleotides are TGTGCCAGCAGTCTTGGAGAGAACATGTCCCAGTACTTC.

The chain couples TRBV11-2 to TRBJ2-6; 10 bases line up with TRBD1. Germline trimming cut 1 base from V and 2 bases from J; bases unmatched to any gene: 2. Germline CDR1 reads SGHAT; CDR2 reads FQNNGV. The CDR3 covers 17 residues. The CDR3 coding sequence is TGTGCCAGCAGCTTAGCGACAGGGGGCGCTGGGGCCAACGTCCTGACTTTC. Protein sequence: CASSLATGGAGANVLTF.

The chain has TRBV27 and TRBJ1-2; 10 bases map to TRBD1. The CDR3 sequence is 19 residues long. CDR1 and CDR2 from the germline V gene are MNHEY and SMNVEV (reference sequence). Trimming at V came to 6 bases and at J to 0 bases, leaving 16 bases not matched to a gene. The CDR3 sequence is CASRRPTGGVKSSNYGYTF. In nucleotides, the CDR3 is TGTGCCAGCAGGCGACCGACAGGGGGCGTCAAGTCCTCTAACTATGGCTACACCTTC.

The chain is built from TRBV28 and TRBJ2-7; the match to TRBD2 covers 8 bases. There are 15 residues in the CDR3. J lost 1 base, V lost 3 bases, and 5 bases had no gene match. Germline assignment: CDR1 MDHEN and CDR2 SYDVKM. The CDR3 coding sequence is TGTGCCAGCAGTTTGGGGACTAGTGGGTCCTACGAGCAGTACTTC. This codes for CASSLGTSGSYEQYF.

The V gene is TRBV10-3, the J gene TRBJ1-5; D is perhaps TRBD1 (6 bases). Between the trimmed V and J ends, which lost 3 bases and 4 bases, there was a span of 10 bases. This CDR3 has 14 amino acids. The germline CDR1 and CDR2 sequences are ENHRY and SYGVKD. The CDR3 DNA is TGTGCCATCAGTGACAATACAGGGAATCAGCCCCAGCATTTT. Protein product: CAISDNTGNQPQHF.

This chain uses TRBV13 with TRBJ2-7; the D call may be TRBD1 or TRBD2 (8 bases each). The CDR3 runs to 14 residues. CDR1 and CDR2 (germline): PRHDT, FYEKMQ (reference sequence). The germline V and J ends were trimmed by 8 bases and 5 bases, with 19 bases remaining between them. CDR3 in DNA: TGTGCCAGCCGACAGGGGAGCGGGAGTCACGAGCAGTACTTC. It encodes CASRQGSGSHEQYF.

This clone has just a few counts. The CDR3 reads CAWSVNNLSNQPQHF. The DNA of the CDR3 is TGTGCCTGGAGTGTAAATAATCTCAGCAATCAGCCCCAGCATTTT. The V call is TRBV30, the J call TRBJ1-5; no definite D call. Germline CDR1 is GTSNPN and CDR2 is SVGIG (reference sequence). The CDR3 runs 15 residues. V shed 0 bases and J shed 1 base, with 10 bases lying between them.

The genes are TRBV28 and TRBJ1-5; no firm D call. V gave up 3 bases and J gave up 3 bases, with 12 bases separating them. CDR3 length: 15 amino acids. Germline lookup yields CDR1 MDHEN and CDR2 SYDVKM. The CDR3 DNA follows: TGTGCCAGCAGTTTGGCGTCACGAGACAATCAGCCCCAGCATTTT. Protein: CASSLASRDNQPQHF. The complete variable domain, with remaining parts taken from reference TRBV28 and TRBJ1-5, reads DVKVTQSSRYLVKRTGEKVFLECVQDMDHENMFWYRQDPGLGLRLIYFSYDVKMKEKGDIPEGYSVSREKKERFSLILESASTNQTSMYLCASSLASRDNQPQHFGDGTRLSIL.

V is TRBV6-1 and J is TRBJ1-5; D might be TRBD1 (5 bases). Germline V gene lookup returns CDR1 MNHNS and CDR2 SASEGT. The CDR3 sequence is 13 residues long. Trimming took off 3 bases at V and 6 bases at J, with 9 bases between the two ends. The CDR3 sequence is CASSDRQLQPQHF. Written as DNA, the CDR3 is TGTGCCAGCAGTGATCGACAGCTTCAGCCCCAGCATTTT.

V usage is TRBV6-5 and J usage is TRBJ2-5; 9 bases line up with TRBD2. Germline V CDR1 and CDR2: MNHEY, SVGAGI. This CDR3 is 15 amino acids long. The ends lost 4 bases at V and 2 bases at J; junction bases unmatched: 5. The CDR3 sequence is CASSSPTSGQETQYF. The CDR3 nucleotides read TGTGCCAGCAGTTCCCCGACTAGCGGACAAGAGACCCAGTACTTC.

V usage is TRBV2 and J usage is TRBJ1-1, with D unclear. This CDR3 has 14 residues. The germline V gene encodes CDR1 SNHLY and CDR2 FYNNEI. Trimming shortened V by 3 bases and J by 10 bases, and 18 bases separated the two germline ends. This chain's CDR3 is CASSDRSSGPGAFF. In DNA form, the CDR3 reads TGTGCCAGCAGTGATAGGAGTTCGGGTCCGGGAGCTTTCTTT.

This clone was counted a single time. V usage is TRBV6-5 and J usage is TRBJ1-5; perhaps TRBD1 as D (6 bases). The CDR3 loop spans 15 amino acids. CDR1 MNHEY and CDR2 SVGAGI come from the germline V gene. Trimming removed 8 bases at V and 2 bases at J, with 16 bases between. The CDR3 nucleotides read TGTGCCAGCGGTACAGGGATCTGGGGCAATCAGCCCCAGCATTTT. Amino acids: CASGTGIWGNQPQHF.

The V and J genes are TRBV7-2 and TRBJ2-5; 7 bases align to TRBD2. The germline V gene has CDR1 SGHTA and CDR2 FQGNSA. This CDR3 has 14 amino acids. V trimming: 3 bases; J trimming: 3 bases; junction bases outside the gene matches: 4. CDR3 DNA: TGTGCCAGCAGCTTTATCGGGGGGAAAGAGACCCAGTACTTC. It specifies CASSFIGGKETQYF. Together with reference TRBV7-2 and TRBJ2-5, the CDR3 gives the full variable domain: GAGVSQSPSNKVTEKGKDVELRCDPISGHTALYWYRQSLGQGLEFLIYFQGNSAPDKSGLPSDRFSAERTGGSVSTLTIQRTQQEDSAVYLCASSFIGGKETQYFGPGTRLLVL.

This clone has just one count. This chain joins TRBV13 and TRBJ2-3; 7 bases line up with TRBD2. Per the germline V gene, CDR1 is PRHDT and CDR2 is FYEKMQ (reference sequence). V lost 4 bases and J lost 1; bases outside the gene matches: 8. The CDR3 is 16 residues long. CDR3 bases: TGTGCCAGCAGCTCCCCGGGGAGGGTGGGCACAGATACGCAGTATTTT. Translation: CASSSPGRVGTDTQYF. Filled out from reference TRBV13 and TRBJ2-3, the complete variable domain reads AAGVIQSPRHLIKEKRETATLKCYPIPRHDTVYWYQQGPGQDPQFLISFYEKMQSDKGSIPDRFSAQQFSDYHSELNMSSLELGDSALYFCASSSPGRVGTDTQYFGPGTRLTVL.

The chain combines TRBV18 with TRBJ2-3, with a weak D call TRBD1 (6 bases). This CDR3 has 14 amino acids. The germline V and J ends were trimmed by 4 bases and 2 bases, with 10 bases remaining between them. Germline V gene sequence: CDR1 KGHSH, CDR2 LQKENI. The CDR3: CASSLQGFTDTQYF. The CDR3 region has the DNA TGTGCCAGCTCACTACAGGGTTTCACAGATACGCAGTATTTT.

This chain joins TRBV6-5 and TRBJ1-1; no clear D. This CDR3 has 15 amino acids. Germline assignment: CDR1 MNHEY and CDR2 SVGAGI. V dropped 0 bases and J dropped 3 bases, with 11 bases sitting between them. The DNA of the CDR3 is TGTGCCAGCAGTTACTCGAGTAGGGAGGACACTGAAGCTTTCTTT. Its protein is CASSYSSREDTEAFF.

This rearrangement joins TRBV27 to TRBJ2-7, with D unclear. Trimming stripped 8 bases from V and 7 bases from J, with 12 bases between. CDR1 MNHEY and CDR2 SMNVEV come from the germline V gene (reference sequence). CDR3 length: 11 amino acids. The chain's CDR3 is CASDSNGEQYF. The CDR3 bases are TGTGCCAGCGACTCAAACGGGGAGCAGTACTTC.

J is TRBJ1-6 and V is TRBV19; no reliable D call. Germline CDR1 LNHDA, CDR2 SQIVND (reference sequence). The V and J ends lost 0 bases and 9 bases respectively, with 9 bases between them. The CDR3 sequence is 14 residues long. The CDR3 is CASSIDRPRSPLHF. In nucleotides, the CDR3 is TGTGCCAGTAGTATAGATCGACCTCGTTCACCCCTCCACTTT.